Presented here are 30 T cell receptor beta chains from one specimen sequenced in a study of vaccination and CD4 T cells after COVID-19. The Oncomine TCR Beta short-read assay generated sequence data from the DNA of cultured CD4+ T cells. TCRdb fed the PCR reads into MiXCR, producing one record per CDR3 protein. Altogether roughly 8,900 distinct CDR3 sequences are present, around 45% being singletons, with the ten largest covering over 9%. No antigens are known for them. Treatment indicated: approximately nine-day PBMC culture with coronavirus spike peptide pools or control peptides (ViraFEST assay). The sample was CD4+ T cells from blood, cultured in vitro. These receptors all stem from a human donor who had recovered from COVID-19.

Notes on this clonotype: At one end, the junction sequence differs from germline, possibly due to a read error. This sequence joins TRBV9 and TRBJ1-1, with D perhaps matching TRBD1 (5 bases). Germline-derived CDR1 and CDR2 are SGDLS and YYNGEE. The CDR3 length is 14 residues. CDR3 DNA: TGTGCCAACAGCGTAGCGGGGGGGAACACTGAAGCTTTCTTT. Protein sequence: CANSVAGGNTEAFF.

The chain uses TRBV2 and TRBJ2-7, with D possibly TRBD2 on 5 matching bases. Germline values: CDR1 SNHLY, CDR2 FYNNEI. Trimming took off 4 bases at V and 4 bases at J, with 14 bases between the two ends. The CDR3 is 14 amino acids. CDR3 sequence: CASSVRRGWYEQYF. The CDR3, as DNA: TGTGCCAGCAGTGTGCGTCGGGGTTGGTACGAGCAGTACTTC.

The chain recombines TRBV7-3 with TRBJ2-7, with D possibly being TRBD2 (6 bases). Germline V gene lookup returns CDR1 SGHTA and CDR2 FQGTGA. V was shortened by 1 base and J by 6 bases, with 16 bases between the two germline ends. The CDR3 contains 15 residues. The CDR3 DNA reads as TGTGCCAGCAGCTTAAGGGCAGGGACTCCTGGCGAGCAGTACTTC. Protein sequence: CASSLRAGTPGEQYF.

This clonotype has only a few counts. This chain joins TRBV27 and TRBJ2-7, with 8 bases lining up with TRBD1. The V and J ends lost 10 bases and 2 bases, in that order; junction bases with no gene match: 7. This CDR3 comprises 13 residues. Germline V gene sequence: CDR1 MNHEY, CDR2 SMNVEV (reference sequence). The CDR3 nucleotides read TGTGCCACCTCGGACAGGGCCCCCTACGAGCAGTACTTC. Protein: CATSDRAPYEQYF.

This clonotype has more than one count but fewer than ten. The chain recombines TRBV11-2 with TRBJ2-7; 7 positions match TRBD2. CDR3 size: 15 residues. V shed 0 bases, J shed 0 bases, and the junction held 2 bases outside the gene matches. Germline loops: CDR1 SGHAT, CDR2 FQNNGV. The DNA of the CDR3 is TGTGCCAGCAGCTTAGAGCGGGGGAGCTCCTACGAGCAGTACTTC. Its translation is CASSLERGSSYEQYF.

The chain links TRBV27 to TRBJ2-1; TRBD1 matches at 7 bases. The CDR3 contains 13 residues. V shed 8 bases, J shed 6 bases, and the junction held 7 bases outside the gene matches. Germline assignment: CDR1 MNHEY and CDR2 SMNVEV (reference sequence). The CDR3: CASRPGQFNEQFF. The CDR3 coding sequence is TGTGCCAGCCGCCCGGGACAGTTCAATGAGCAGTTCTTC.

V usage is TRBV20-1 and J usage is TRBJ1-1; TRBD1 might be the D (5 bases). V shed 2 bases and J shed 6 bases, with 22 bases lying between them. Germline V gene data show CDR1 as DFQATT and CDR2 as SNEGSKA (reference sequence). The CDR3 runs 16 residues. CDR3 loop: CSARSPMGVLNAEAFF. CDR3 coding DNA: TGCAGTGCTAGATCCCCGATGGGGGTACTCAACGCTGAAGCTTTCTTT.

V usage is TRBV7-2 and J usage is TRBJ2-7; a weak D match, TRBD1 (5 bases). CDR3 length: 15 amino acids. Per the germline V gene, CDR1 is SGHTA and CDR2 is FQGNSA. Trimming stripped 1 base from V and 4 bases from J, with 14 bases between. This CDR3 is CASSLEGNALYEQYF. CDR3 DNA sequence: TGTGCCAGCAGCTTAGAGGGGAACGCTCTATACGAGCAGTACTTC.

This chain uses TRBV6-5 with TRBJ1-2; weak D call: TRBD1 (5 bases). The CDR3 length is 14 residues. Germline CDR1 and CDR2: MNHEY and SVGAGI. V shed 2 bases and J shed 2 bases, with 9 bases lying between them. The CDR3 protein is CASSYGGRNYGYTF. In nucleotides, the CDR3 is TGTGCCAGCAGTTACGGGGGACGGAACTATGGCTACACCTTC.

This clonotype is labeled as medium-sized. The CDR3, as DNA: TGTGCCAGCAGCTTGTCCGGGACAGGGGGCGGGGGCTATAATTCACCCCTCCACTTT. Protein sequence: CASSLSGTGGGGYNSPLHF. V is TRBV7-8 and J is TRBJ1-6; TRBD1 matches at 12 bases. J gave up 3 bases and V 3 bases, and 9 bases lay outside the gene matches. The germline V gene encodes CDR1 SGHVS and CDR2 FQNEAQ. The CDR3 contains 19 residues.

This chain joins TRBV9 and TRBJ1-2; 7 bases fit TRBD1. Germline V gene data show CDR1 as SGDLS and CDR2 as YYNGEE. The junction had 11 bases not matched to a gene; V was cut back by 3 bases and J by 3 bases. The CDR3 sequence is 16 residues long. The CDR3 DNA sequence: TGTGCCAGCAGCGGGGGGCCAGACAGGGACGACTATGGCTACACCTTC. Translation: CASSGGPDRDDYGYTF.

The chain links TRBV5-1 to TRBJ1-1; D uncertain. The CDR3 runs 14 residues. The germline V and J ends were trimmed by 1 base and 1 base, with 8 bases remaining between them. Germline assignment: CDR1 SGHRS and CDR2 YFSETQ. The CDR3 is CASSLNSWNTEAFF. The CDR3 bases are TGCGCCAGCAGCTTGAACAGTTGGAACACTGAAGCTTTCTTT.

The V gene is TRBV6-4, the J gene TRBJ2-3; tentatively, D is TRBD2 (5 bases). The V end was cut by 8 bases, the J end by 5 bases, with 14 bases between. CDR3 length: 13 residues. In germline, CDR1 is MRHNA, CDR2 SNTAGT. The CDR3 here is CASGVSVRDTQYF. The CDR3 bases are TGTGCCAGCGGAGTTAGCGTTCGAGATACGCAGTATTTT.

CDR3 region: CAWRTQRAEAFF. Here the CDR3 DNA reads TGTGCCTGGAGAACACAGCGGGCTGAAGCTTTCTTT. The chain combines TRBV30 with TRBJ1-1; D unresolved. The CDR3 covers 12 residues. Per the germline V gene, CDR1 is GTSNPN and CDR2 is SVGIG (reference sequence). V lost 3 bases to trimming and J lost 6 bases, with 11 bases between them. The complete variable domain, with remaining parts taken from reference TRBV30 and TRBJ1-1, reads SQTIHQWPATLVQPVGSPLSLECTVEGTSNPNLYWYRQAAGRGLQLLFYSVGIGQISSEVPQNLSASRPQDRQFILSSKKLLLSDSGFYLCAWRTQRAEAFFGQGTRLTVV.

In DNA form, the CDR3 reads TGCAGTGCTAGTCGACGGGCGGGGGGCGCCGGGCCCTGGACGCAGTATTTT. Translation gives CSASRRAGGAGPWTQYF. This chain connects TRBV20-1 to TRBJ2-3, with 8 bases aligning to TRBD2. Germline V gene data show CDR1 as DFQATT and CDR2 as SNEGSKA (reference sequence). Trimming removed 3 bases from V and 9 bases from J; junction bases left unmatched: 20. The CDR3 totals 17 residues.

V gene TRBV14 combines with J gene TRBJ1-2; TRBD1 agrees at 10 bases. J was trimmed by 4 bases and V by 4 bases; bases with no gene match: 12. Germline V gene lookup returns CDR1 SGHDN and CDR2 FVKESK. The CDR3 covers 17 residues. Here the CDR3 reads CASSLRQGARLVYGYTF. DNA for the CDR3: TGTGCCAGCAGCCTCCGACAGGGGGCAAGGCTAGTCTATGGCTACACCTTC.

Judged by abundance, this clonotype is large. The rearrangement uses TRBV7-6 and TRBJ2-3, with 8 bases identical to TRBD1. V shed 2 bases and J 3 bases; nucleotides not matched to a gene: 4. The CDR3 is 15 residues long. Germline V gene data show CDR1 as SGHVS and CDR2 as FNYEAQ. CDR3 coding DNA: TGTGCCAGCAGCTTAAGGCAGGGGGCAACAGATACGCAGTATTTT. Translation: CASSLRQGATDTQYF.

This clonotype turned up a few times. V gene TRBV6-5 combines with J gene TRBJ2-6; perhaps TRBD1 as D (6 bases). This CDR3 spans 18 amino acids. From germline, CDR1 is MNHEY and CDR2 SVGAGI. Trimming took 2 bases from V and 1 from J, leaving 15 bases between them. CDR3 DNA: TGTGCCAGCAGTTACGGGCAGGGGACAAATTCTGGGGCCAACGTCCTGACTTTC. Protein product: CASSYGQGTNSGANVLTF.

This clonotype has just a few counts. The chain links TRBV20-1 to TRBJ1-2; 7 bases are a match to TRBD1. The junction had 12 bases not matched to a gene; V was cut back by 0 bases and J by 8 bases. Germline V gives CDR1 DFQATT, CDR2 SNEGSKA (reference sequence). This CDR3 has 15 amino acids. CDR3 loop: CSARDRQRQGWGYTF. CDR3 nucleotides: TGCAGTGCTAGAGATCGACAGAGACAGGGTTGGGGCTACACCTTC.

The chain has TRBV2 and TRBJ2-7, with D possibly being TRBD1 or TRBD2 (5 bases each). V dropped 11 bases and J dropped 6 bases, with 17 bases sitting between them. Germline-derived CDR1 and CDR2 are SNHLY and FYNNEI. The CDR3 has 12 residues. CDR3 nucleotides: TGTGCCGGGGGTGCCCAAGTGAGCGAGCAGTACTTC. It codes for CAGGAQVSEQYF.

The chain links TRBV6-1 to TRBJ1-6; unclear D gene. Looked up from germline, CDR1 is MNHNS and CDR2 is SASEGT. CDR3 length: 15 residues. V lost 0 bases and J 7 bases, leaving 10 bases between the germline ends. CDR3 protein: CASSEAPGKNSPLHF. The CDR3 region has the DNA TGTGCCAGCAGTGAAGCGCCAGGAAAGAATTCACCCCTCCACTTT.

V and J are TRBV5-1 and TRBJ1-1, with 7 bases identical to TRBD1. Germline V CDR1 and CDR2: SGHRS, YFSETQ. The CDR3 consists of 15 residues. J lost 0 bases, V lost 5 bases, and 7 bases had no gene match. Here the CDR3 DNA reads TGCGCCAGCAGGTTGCCAGGGGGGATGAACACTGAAGCTTTCTTT. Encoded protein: CASRLPGGMNTEAFF.

The CDR3 protein is CASSSLFSVVAFF. For the CDR3, the DNA is TGCGCCAGCAGCTCGTTATTTTCAGTGGTAGCTTTCTTT. The chain links TRBV5-1 to TRBJ1-1; D gene uncertain. Germline CDR1 reads SGHRS; CDR2 reads YFSETQ. The ends were cut back, 3 bases at V and 10 bases at J, with 16 bases in the middle. The CDR3 extends over 13 amino acids.

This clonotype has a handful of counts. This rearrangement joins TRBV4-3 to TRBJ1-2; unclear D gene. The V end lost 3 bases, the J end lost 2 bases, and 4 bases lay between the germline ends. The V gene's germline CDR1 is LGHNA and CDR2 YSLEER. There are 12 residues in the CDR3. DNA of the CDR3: TGCGCCAGCAGCCACATAAACTATGGCTACACCTTC. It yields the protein CASSHINYGYTF.

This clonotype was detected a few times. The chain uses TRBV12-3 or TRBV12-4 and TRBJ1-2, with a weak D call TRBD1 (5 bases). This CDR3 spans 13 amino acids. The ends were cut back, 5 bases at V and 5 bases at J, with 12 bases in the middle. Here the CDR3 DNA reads TGTGCCAGCAGTGAACTGGGGGTATATGGCTACACCTTC. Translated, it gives CASSELGVYGYTF.

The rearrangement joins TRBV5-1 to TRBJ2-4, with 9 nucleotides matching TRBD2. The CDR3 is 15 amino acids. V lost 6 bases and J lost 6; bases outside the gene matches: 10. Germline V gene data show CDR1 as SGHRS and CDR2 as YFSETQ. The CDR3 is CASTGGGALGNIQYF. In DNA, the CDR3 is TGCGCCAGCACAGGCGGGGGGGCCCTCGGAAACATTCAGTACTTC.

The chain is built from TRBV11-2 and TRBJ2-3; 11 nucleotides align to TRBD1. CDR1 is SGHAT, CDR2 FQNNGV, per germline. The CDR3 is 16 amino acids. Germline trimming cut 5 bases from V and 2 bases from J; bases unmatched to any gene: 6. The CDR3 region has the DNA TGTGCCAGCAGCAGTTGGGACAGGGGGTTCACAGATACGCAGTATTTT. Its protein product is CASSSWDRGFTDTQYF.

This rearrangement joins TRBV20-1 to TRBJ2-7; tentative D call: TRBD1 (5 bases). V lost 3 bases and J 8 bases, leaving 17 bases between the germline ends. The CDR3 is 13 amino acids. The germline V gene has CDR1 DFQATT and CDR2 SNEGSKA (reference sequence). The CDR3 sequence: CSARADRATKQYF. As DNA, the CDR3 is TGCAGTGCTAGGGCAGACAGAGCTACGAAGCAGTACTTC.

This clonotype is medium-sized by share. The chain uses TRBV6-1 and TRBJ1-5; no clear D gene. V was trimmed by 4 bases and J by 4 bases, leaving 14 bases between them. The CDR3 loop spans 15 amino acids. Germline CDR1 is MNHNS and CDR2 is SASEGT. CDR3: CASSVAKSRNQPQHF. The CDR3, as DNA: TGTGCCAGCAGTGTTGCCAAGTCCCGTAATCAGCCCCAGCATTTT.

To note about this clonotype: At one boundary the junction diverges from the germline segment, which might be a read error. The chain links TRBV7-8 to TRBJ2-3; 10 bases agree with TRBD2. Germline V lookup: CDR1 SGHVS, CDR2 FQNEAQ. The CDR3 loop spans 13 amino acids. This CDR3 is CASSLTRSLAGSF. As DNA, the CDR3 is TGTGCCAGCAGCTTAACACGTTCACTAGCGGGGTCCTTT.